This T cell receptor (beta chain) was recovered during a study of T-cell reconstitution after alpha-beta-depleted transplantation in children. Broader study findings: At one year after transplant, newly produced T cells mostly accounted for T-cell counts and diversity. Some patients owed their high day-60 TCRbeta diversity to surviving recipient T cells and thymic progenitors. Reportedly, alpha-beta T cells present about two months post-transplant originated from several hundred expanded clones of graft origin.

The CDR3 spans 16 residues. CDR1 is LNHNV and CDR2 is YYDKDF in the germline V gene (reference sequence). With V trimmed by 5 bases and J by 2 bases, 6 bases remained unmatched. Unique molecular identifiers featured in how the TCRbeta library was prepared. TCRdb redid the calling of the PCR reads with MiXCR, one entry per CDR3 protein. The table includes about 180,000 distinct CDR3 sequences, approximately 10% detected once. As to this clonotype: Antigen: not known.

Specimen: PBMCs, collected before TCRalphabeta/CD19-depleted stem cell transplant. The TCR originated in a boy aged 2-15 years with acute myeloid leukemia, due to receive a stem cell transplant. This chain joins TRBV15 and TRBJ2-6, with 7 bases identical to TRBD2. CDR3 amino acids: CATSRGGWAGANVLTF. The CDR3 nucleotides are TGTGCCACCAGCCGGGGAGGGTGGGCTGGGGCCAACGTCCTGACTTTC.